These T cell receptor beta chains were read from a single sample in a study of T cells in Graves' hyperthyroidism and ophthalmopathy. TCRdb processed the multiplex PCR reads anew with MiXCR; each CDR3 protein has one entry. The sample contains nearly 600,000 distinct CDR3 sequences, around 14% of which appear only once. Sequencing was carried out using blood. These receptors came from a woman in her 30s with Graves' hyperthyroidism that later progressed to Graves' ophthalmopathy. CDR3s include the opening cysteine and the closing phenylalanine or tryptophan. The D gene is left open where the match is weak. Clone size is given for some rows only: seen once, a few or many times, or a class if the clone is expanded.

.	many	TRBV11-3	TRBJ1-1	TGTGCCAGCAGCCCATCGACAGCGGGTAAAGCTTTCTTT	CASSPSTAGKAFF
.	few	TRBV27	TRBJ2-7	TGTGCCAGCAGGGAGGGGGCCTACGAGCAGTACTTC	CASREGAYEQYF
.	many	TRBV24-1	TRBJ2-3	TGTGCCACCAGTGAGTCCCCGGGACTTGCCAGCTATACGCAGTATTTT	CATSESPGLASYTQYF
.	many	TRBV6-1	TRBJ2-2	TGTGCCAGCAGTCCCAGGGGGGGCGGGGAGCTGTTTTTT	CASSPRGGGELFF
.	many	TRBV6-5	TRBJ1-3	TGTGCCAGCAGTTACCATACGACTTCGGGCCCTGGAAACACCATATATTTT	CASSYHTTSGPGNTIYF
TRBD1	many	TRBV5-8	TRBJ1-6	TGTGCCAGCAGGCGGACAGGGAGCGGGAATTCACCCCTCCACTTT	CASRRTGSGNSPLHF
.	.	TRBV18	TRBJ2-7	TGTGCCAGCTCACGGGCAGGGGTAGACGAGCAGTACTTC	CASSRAGVDEQYF
TRBD1	few	TRBV18	TRBJ1-2	TGTGCCAGCTCACGCTCCGGGACAGGGGAGGACTATGGCTACACCTTC	CASSRSGTGEDYGYTF
.	many	TRBV27	TRBJ1-2	TGTGCCAGCAGCCTGGGACCTATCTATGGCTACACCTTC	CASSLGPIYGYTF
.	many	TRBV7-9	TRBJ2-7	TGTGCCAGCAGCTCAGGACAGGGAGGGTCCTACGAGCAGTACTTC	CASSSGQGGSYEQYF
TRBD2	.	TRBV5-6	TRBJ2-2	TGTGCCAGCAGCTTGGGGAGTAGCGGGAGGAGCACCGGGGAGCTGTTTTTT	CASSLGSSGRSTGELFF
.	once	TRBV14	TRBJ2-7	TGTGCCAGCAGCCCGGGGTGGTACGAGCAGTACTTC	CASSPGWYEQYF
TRBD1	.	TRBV9	TRBJ2-7	TGTGCCAGCAGCCCGACAGGGAGAGGCGAGCAGTACTTC	CASSPTGRGEQYF
TRBD1	many	TRBV28	TRBJ2-1	TGTGCCAGCAGTTTTGACAGGGCCCCCTACAATGAGCAGTTCTTC	CASSFDRAPYNEQFF
TRBD2	.	TRBV5-8	TRBJ2-5	TGTGCCAGCAGCGGATGGAGCGGGAGGGCCGGGGAGACCCAGTACTTC	CASSGWSGRAGETQYF
.	many	TRBV20-1	TRBJ2-1	TGCAGTGCTAGAGAGCGACTAGAGCAGTTCTTC	CSARERLEQFF
.	many	TRBV6-1	TRBJ2-3	TGTGCCAGCAATCCGGGGTTGGGGACAGATACGCAGTATTTT	CASNPGLGTDTQYF
TRBD1	few	TRBV3-1	TRBJ2-7	TGTGCCAGCAGCCAAGAAGGGACAGGGTACGACGAGCAGTACTTC	CASSQEGTGYDEQYF
.	.	TRBV7-2	TRBJ1-6	TGTGCCAGCAGCTTAGGGGTGGGAGGGGGACGGTCACCCCTCCACTTT	CASSLGVGGGRSPLHF
.	many	TRBV7-2	TRBJ2-1	TGTGCCAGCAGCCCGACCGGGGATGGTGAGCAGTTCTTC	CASSPTGDGEQFF
.	few	TRBV7-8	TRBJ1-1	TGTGCCAGCAGTTCTAGTCGGACCCCTGAAGCTTTCTTT	CASSSSRTPEAFF
.	many	TRBV2	TRBJ1-5	TGTGCCAGCAGTGTCGGGACCTATCAGCCCCAGCATTTT	CASSVGTYQPQHF
TRBD1	many	TRBV6-1	TRBJ1-2	TGTGCCAGTCGAAGAGGGGACAGTCAAGCCAACTATGGCTACACCTTC	CASRRGDSQANYGYTF
.	once	TRBV4-1	TRBJ2-1	TGCGCCAGCAGCCAAGATCTTCCTAACTACAATGAGCAGTTCTTC	CASSQDLPNYNEQFF